This TCR beta chain was recorded in a study of graft-versus-host responses after intestinal transplantation (dated by TCRdb to about 2021). Notes on the research overall: The transplants that recipients got were multivisceral, liver-intestinal, or isolated intestinal. Of the 20 to 25 intestinal transplant recipients enrolled in the cohort, one of whom was a retransplant, a few patients without pretransplant specimens were excluded. Alloreactive clones were identified by sequencing pre-transplant mixed lymphocyte reaction products and comparing them with unstimulated pre-transplant donor and recipient T cells. Donor T cell macrochimerism was defined as a peak of at least 4% donor T cells among recipient peripheral blood mononuclear cells. All recipients received anti-thymocyte globulin induction followed by maintenance tacrolimus and steroids for around 3 years. After intestinal transplantation, graft-versus-host and host-versus-graft alloreactive T cell clones in the graft, circulation and bone marrow were tracked using bulk TCR-beta CDR3 sequencing. Instead of going to the commercial service, samples from a few later patients were sequenced in-house on an Illumina MiSeq and processed with MiXCR.

Findings and caveats that apply to the study as a whole: Early after transplant, peak levels of circulating GvH clones were found to be associated with declines in HvG clones. GvH clones were found in recipient bone marrow, and some of the GvH clones appeared earlier in ileal mucosa or blood, which is consistent with an intestinal mucosal origin. Patients with donor T cell macrochimerism had high GvH to HvG T cell clonal ratios in their allografts. Conclusions were limited by the relatively low number and heterogeneity of intestinal transplant patients.

From its cysteine to its phenylalanine, the CDR3 spans 17 amino acids. Here the CDR3 DNA is all that survives: 51 bases in frame from base 1. The germline ends are 15 bases apart after V is trimmed by 3 bases and J by 0 bases. The germline V gene yields MDHEN for CDR1 and SYDVKM for CDR2. Blood samples were collected up to 4 times in the first month after transplant and then at least monthly when available. Libraries were built with the immunoSEQ multiplex PCR assay. For most patients, high-throughput TCR-beta CDR3 sequencing of genomic DNA was performed by Adaptive Biotechnologies. Under the source paper's analysis protocol: Adaptive's ImmunoSEQ software was the source of the TCR sequencing data for about 20 patients, while three other patients were processed with MiXCR and VDJtools. CDR3 nucleotide sequences shared between donor and recipient were removed because their origin could not be assigned. To count as alloreactive, a clone needed at least 2-fold expansion over unstimulated cells and a minimum CFSE-low frequency of 0.002% (template counts) or 0.001% (read counts). Clones were considered mappable if detected in sequenced pre-transplant spleen, lymph node, or MLR CFSE-low populations of the donor or recipient. The cumulative frequency of alloreactive clones was calculated as a percentage of all sequences, weighted by copy number. TCRdb stores this immuneACCESS table with in-frame sequences only. Part of the clones is absent; in the studies checked, under half of the shortfall reflects unresolved V genes, and no reason is known for the rest. The V and J calls and clone size were taken over from that table, and D and trimming were inferred from the DNA. This sample lists 77,000 or so clones; 92% were detected once. Over 0.55% of the sample is taken by the ten largest.

Comment on this clone: Its specific antigen is unknown. No much larger clone exists at a distance of one base, and base qualities are not known.

The sequencing here drew on PBMCs, taken 98 days after intestinal transplantation. The TCR comes from a human patient who received an intestinal transplant, so some T cells may come from the graft donor. The chain is made from TRBV28 and TRBJ1-3, with no reliable assignment of the D segment. DNA sequence: TGTGCCAGCAGTTTTCTCTTGGGCAGGAGCTCTGGAAACACCATATATTTT. This yields the protein CASSFLLGRSSGNTIYF. Extended through the reference TRBV28 and TRBJ1-3 proteins, this CDR3 yields the full variable domain: DVKVTQSSRYLVKRTGEKVFLECVQDMDHENMFWYRQDPGLGLRLIYFSYDVKMKEKGDIPEGYSVSREKKERFSLILESASTNQTSMYLCASSFLLGRSSGNTIYFGEGSWLTVV.